Shown below are 15 T cell receptor beta chains from a single sample sequenced in a study of tumor and adjacent non-tumor tissue in lung cancer. No cell sorting was done before RNA was extracted from the tissue. A modified ARM-PCR protocol with three rounds of nested PCR amplified TCRbeta. TCRdb re-called the multiplex PCR reads through MiXCR, storing one row per CDR3 protein. The sample lists 100,000 to 150,000 distinct CDR3 sequences, 66% occurring once. Sequenced material: lung tumor tissue. The receptors stem from a man younger than 40 with non-small cell lung cancer.

With regard to this clonotype: Mismatch with germline at one junction end may stem from a read error. V and J are TRBV12-3 or TRBV12-4 and TRBJ1-2, with unresolved D. The length of the CDR3 is 11 residues. CDR3 in amino acids: CAGSVVTGYTF. In nucleotides, the CDR3 is TGTGCCGGCAGTGTAGTGACTGGCTACACCTTT.

The chain employs TRBV4-1 and TRBJ2-7; 11 positions match TRBD2. CDR3 size: 17 residues. The junction had 6 bases not matched to a gene; V was cut back by 2 bases and J by 0 bases. Germline assignment: CDR1 MGHRA and CDR2 YSYEKL. The CDR3 loop reads CASSQTLAGGYSYEQYF. CDR3 nucleotide sequence: TGCGCCAGCAGCCAAACCCTAGCGGGGGGATACTCCTACGAGCAGTACTTC.

Remarks on this clonotype: This may be a read error, as it is one base from a much larger clone. This sequence joins TRBV28 and TRBJ2-5; D gene ambiguous. The CDR3 loop spans 12 amino acids. Per the germline V gene, CDR1 is MDHEN and CDR2 is SYDVKM. The CDR3 DNA reads TGTGCCAACAGTCGCTACCAAGAGACCCAGTACTTC. Its protein product is CANSRYQETQYF.

A note on this clonotype: This may come from a read error, since a much larger clone is one base off. A read error is likely, as this CDR3 ends without the conserved phenylalanine or tryptophan. This chain links TRBV12-3 or TRBV12-4 with TRBJ2-1, with D uncertain. The CDR3 contains 12 residues. V lost 9 bases and J lost 8, with 14 bases in between. The CDR3 reads CASTKRFDEQFL. The CDR3 bases are TGTGCCAGTACTAAAAGGTTCGATGAGCAGTTCTTG.

Turning to this clonotype: A clone one base away is much larger, so this may be a read error. The chain employs TRBV12-3 or TRBV12-4 and TRBJ1-2; D gene unclear. CDR3 size: 13 residues. The chain's CDR3 is CASSLGQIYAYTF. DNA of the CDR3: TGTGCCAGCAGTTTAGGCCAGATCTATGCCTACACCTTC.

Concerning this clonotype itself: Sequence at one end of the junction differs from germline and may be a read error. V gene TRBV12-3 or TRBV12-4 combines with J gene TRBJ2-7; D might be TRBD1 (5 bases). The CDR3 has 14 residues. The CDR3 reads CASSLGLSLYEHYF. The CDR3 bases are TGTGCCAGCAGTTTGGGGCTGTCCCTCTACGAGCACTACTTC.

In the case of this clonotype: This may be a read error, as it is one base from a much larger clone. CDR3 region: CATSLGWTGSDTQYF. The CDR3 DNA follows: TGCGCCACCAGCTTGGGGTGGACAGGTTCAGATACGCAGTATTTT. J is TRBJ2-3 and V is TRBV5-1, with 7 bases aligning to TRBD1. Germline V gene data show CDR1 as SGHRS and CDR2 as YFSETQ. This CDR3 comprises 15 residues. Drawing the rest from reference TRBV5-1 and TRBJ2-3, the complete variable domain is KAGVTQTPRYLIKTRGQQVTLSCSPISGHRSVSWYQQTPGQGLQFLFEYFSETQRNKGNFPGRFSGRQFSNSRSEMNVSTLELGDSALYLCATSLGWTGSDTQYFGPGTRLTVL.

Notes on this clonotype: The germline gene is not matched at one end of the junction; a read error may be the cause. V is TRBV20-1 and J is TRBJ2-2, with TRBD1 matching over 7 bases. The CDR3 runs to 13 residues. CDR1 is DFQATT, CDR2 SNEGSKA, per germline (reference sequence). For the CDR3, the DNA is TGCAATGCCTCGGGACAGTCCACAGGGGAGCTGTTTTTC. Protein product: CNASGQSTGELFF.

The chain couples TRBV2 to TRBJ2-1; D possibly corresponds to TRBD2 (7 bases). This CDR3 has 14 amino acids. From germline, CDR1 is SNHLY and CDR2 FYNNEI. Trimming stripped 7 bases from V and 7 bases from J, with 17 bases between. The DNA of the CDR3 is TGTGCCAGCAAGGGGAGGGGGTCTTATAATGAGCAGTTCTTC. Its translation is CASKGRGSYNEQFF.

On this clonotype: A much larger clone sits a single nucleotide away, making a read error possible. The rearrangement uses TRBV20-1 and TRBJ2-3; 10 bases match TRBD2. The germline gives CDR1 DFQATT, CDR2 SNEGSKA (reference sequence). The CDR3 is 16 amino acids. The CDR3 DNA reads TGCAGTACTAGACCCGGACTAGCGGTAGACACAGATACGCAGTATTTT. Protein: CSTRPGLAVDTDTQYF.

Comments on this clonotype: The final CDR3 position lacks the conserved phenylalanine or tryptophan, pointing to a likely read error. The chain carries TRBV29-1 and TRBJ2-5, with D unresolved. This CDR3 contains 10 residues. Germline V CDR1 and CDR2: SQVTM, ANQGSEA. In DNA form, the CDR3 reads TGCGGCGTCCTCCAAGAGACCCAGTACTTA. Protein sequence: CGVLQETQYL.

A single count supports this clonotype. Since the CDR3 does not end with the conserved phenylalanine or tryptophan, this likely comes from a read error. The DNA is left out, because the CDR3 cannot be placed on it with certainty; the CDR3 is given as TCRdb lists it. The chain uses TRBV4-1 and TRBJ2-2; the D call in the table, TRBD2, was not verified against the DNA. Both ends counted, the CDR3 spans 17 residues. Germline V gene data show CDR1 as MGHRA and CDR2 as YSYEKL. CDR3 loop: CASSQDSGGAHTGELFV.

Sample share makes this clonotype medium-sized. The V and J genes are TRBV5-4 and TRBJ2-1; 7 bases fit TRBD1. From germline, CDR1 is SGHNT and CDR2 YYREEE (reference sequence). The CDR3 runs to 16 residues. V was pared by 0 bases and J by 6 bases, with 9 bases of the junction left unmatched. In nucleotides, the CDR3 is TGTGCCAGCAGCTTGGGATTCGGGACAGCAGGCAATGAGCAGTTCTTC. Its protein product is CASSLGFGTAGNEQFF.

This clonotype was counted between two and nine times. A read error is possible here, since a much larger clone lies one base away. The chain combines TRBV20-1 with TRBJ2-7, with D perhaps TRBD1 (6 bases). This CDR3 contains 12 residues. Germline-derived CDR1 and CDR2 are DFQATT and SNEGSKA (reference sequence). The CDR3 here is CSATRGDYEKYF. CDR3 nucleotide sequence: TGCAGTGCTACCAGGGGCGACTACGAGAAGTACTTC.

Many counts were recorded for this clonotype. The chain recombines TRBV5-6 with TRBJ1-5; 8 bases map to TRBD1. Germline V gives CDR1 SGHDT, CDR2 YYEEEE. This CDR3 is built from 14 residues. J gave up 6 bases and V 3 bases, and 5 bases lay outside the gene matches. The CDR3 loop reads CASSYRGLGQPQHF. The CDR3 bases are TGTGCCAGCAGCTACAGGGGGTTAGGTCAGCCCCAGCATTTT.